Shown below are 10 T cell receptor beta chains from a single sample sequenced in a study of blood T cell repertoires in COVID-19. Produced via immunoSEQ multiplex PCR; TCRdb's table is partial and in-frame only. Among approximately 490,000 clones listed, 88% were seen once. The sample comprised PBMCs or T cells enriched from blood (not recorded which). The receptors shown here come from a woman aged 55-69 years who had recovered from COVID-19.

The gene calls are TRBV6-4 and TRBJ1-2; D gene ambiguous. The germline CDR1 and CDR2 sequences are MRHNA and SNTAGT. V shed 2 bases and J shed 4 bases, with 14 bases lying between them. The CDR3 consists of 15 residues. The CDR3: CASSDAPGSGYGYTF. Written as DNA, the CDR3 is TGTGCCAGCAGTGACGCCCCGGGGAGCGGCTATGGCTACACCTTC.

The rearrangement uses TRBV2 and TRBJ2-2, with 7 bases identical to TRBD1. J was trimmed by 0 bases and V by 7 bases; bases with no gene match: 8. The CDR3 extends over 16 amino acids. Germline lookup yields CDR1 SNHLY and CDR2 FYNNEI. CDR3 DNA sequence: TGTGCCAGCAATAAAGACAGGGCCACGAACACCGGGGAGCTGTTTTTT. It specifies CASNKDRATNTGELFF.

V and J are TRBV27 and TRBJ1-6, with 10 nucleotides matching TRBD1. The germline gives CDR1 MNHEY, CDR2 SMNVEV (reference sequence). With V trimmed by 4 bases and J by 8 bases, 2 bases remained unmatched. The length of the CDR3 is 14 residues. CDR3 DNA: TGTGCCAGCAGTTGGACAGGGGGGTATTCACCCCTCCACTTT. It encodes CASSWTGGYSPLHF.

The sample holds one count of this clone. The chain uses TRBV2 and TRBJ1-2, with D maybe TRBD1 (5 bases). The CDR3 contains 14 residues. V lost 7 bases and J 5 bases, leaving 17 bases between the germline ends. Germline V gene sequence: CDR1 SNHLY, CDR2 FYNNEI. DNA of the CDR3: TGTGCCAGCACCTCGGACACGTTGATATATGGCTACACCTTC. As protein: CASTSDTLIYGYTF. Full variable domain (missing parts from reference TRBV2 and TRBJ1-2): EPEVTQTPSHQVTQMGQEVILRCVPISNHLYFYWYRQILGQKVEFLVSFYNNEISEKSEIFDDQFSVERPDGSNFTLKIRSTKLEDSAMYFCASTSDTLIYGYTFGSGTRLTVV.

This clone was observed a single time. This chain connects TRBV7-2 to TRBJ2-5; 12 bases fit TRBD2. The length of the CDR3 is 19 residues. V lost 1 base, J lost 4 bases, and 13 bases stayed unmatched. Germline assignment: CDR1 SGHTA and CDR2 FQGNSA. CDR3 protein: CASSLVTVASGGAGETQYF. For the CDR3, the DNA is TGTGCCAGCAGCTTAGTAACGGTCGCTAGCGGGGGGGCCGGAGAGACCCAGTACTTC. Filled out from reference TRBV7-2 and TRBJ2-5, the complete variable domain reads GAGVSQSPSNKVTEKGKDVELRCDPISGHTALYWYRQSLGQGLEFLIYFQGNSAPDKSGLPSDRFSAERTGGSVSTLTIQRTQQEDSAVYLCASSLVTVASGGAGETQYFGPGTRLLVL.

V and J are TRBV10-3 and TRBJ1-5, with 9 bases identical to TRBD1. Germline assignment: CDR1 ENHRY and CDR2 SYGVKD. This CDR3 is built from 15 residues. V trimming: 10 bases; J trimming: 3 bases; junction bases outside the gene matches: 10. CDR3 in DNA: TGTGCCACCAGGGACAGGGAGAGGTTCAATCAGCCCCAGCATTTT. Its translation: CATRDRERFNQPQHF.

The V and J genes are TRBV5-1 and TRBJ2-5; D not certain. CDR3 length: 12 amino acids. Germline assignment: CDR1 SGHRS and CDR2 YFSETQ. The V end was cut by 0 bases, the J end by 5 bases, with 5 bases between. The CDR3 sequence: CASSLDEETQYF. CDR3 bases: TGCGCCAGCAGCTTGGACGAGGAGACCCAGTACTTC. The variable domain in full, with the rest retrieved from reference TRBV5-1 and TRBJ2-5, is KAGVTQTPRYLIKTRGQQVTLSCSPISGHRSVSWYQQTPGQGLQFLFEYFSETQRNKGNFPGRFSGRQFSNSRSEMNVSTLELGDSALYLCASSLDEETQYFGPGTRLLVL.

This clone is a singleton in its sample. The germline gene is not matched at one end of the junction; a read error may be the cause. The rearrangement links TRBV30 to TRBJ1-2; D not resolved. Germline lookup yields CDR1 GTSNPN and CDR2 SVGIG (reference sequence). The CDR3 has 15 amino acids. CDR3 bases: TGCCCTTTTAATTTGCTGGCAAAGTTTTACTATGGCTACACCTTC. Translation: CPFNLLAKFYYGYTF. Full variable domain (rest looked up from reference TRBV30 and TRBJ1-2): SQTIHQWPATLVQPVGSPLSLECTVEGTSNPNLYWYRQAAGRGLQLLFYSVGIGQISSEVPQNLSASRPQDRQFILSSKKLLLSDSGFYLCPFNLLAKFYYGYTFGSGTRLTVV.

Comments on this clone: Other DNA sequences of this sample code for an identical CDR3. This chain joins TRBV5-1 and TRBJ1-3; a weak D match, TRBD1 (5 bases). The V end lost 2 bases, the J end lost 1 base, and 7 bases lay between the germline ends. Germline loops: CDR1 SGHRS, CDR2 YFSETQ. This CDR3 is built from 14 residues. This chain's CDR3 is CASSFQGSGNTIYF. The CDR3, as DNA: TGCGCCAGCAGCTTCCAGGGATCTGGAAACACCATATATTTT.

This sequence joins TRBV5-1 and TRBJ1-2, with 10 bases lining up with TRBD1. This CDR3 region has 13 residues. Germline V gene lookup returns CDR1 SGHRS and CDR2 YFSETQ. Trimming removed 4 bases from V and 8 bases from J; junction bases left unmatched: 5. CDR3 sequence: CASSAGQGIGYTF. The CDR3 DNA sequence: TGCGCCAGCAGCGCGGGACAGGGGATAGGCTACACCTTC.